The T cell receptor (beta chain) under discussion was sequenced for a study of blood T cell repertoires in COVID-19. As for this clone: Distinct nucleotide sequences in the sample also encode this CDR3.

This CDR3 has 14 amino acids. V lost 3 bases and J lost 1, with 7 bases in between. Germline values: CDR1 LNHDA, CDR2 SQIVND (reference sequence). Participant-given clinical history determined each cohort assignment. Generated by immunoSEQ multiplex PCR, the TCRdb table keeps only in-frame clones and is missing some. The sample carries 150,000 to 190,000 clones, around four fifths recorded once. The TCR was taken from a man between 45 and 60 years old who had recovered from COVID-19. What was sequenced was PBMCs or T cells enriched from blood (not recorded which). The V gene is TRBV19, the J gene TRBJ1-5; tentative D call: TRBD1 (6 bases). CDR3 protein: CASSIQGSNQPQHF. Here the CDR3 DNA reads TGTGCCAGTAGTATTCAGGGGAGCAATCAGCCCCAGCATTTT.